The 11 T cell receptor beta chains below were found in one sample sequenced in a study of cytomegalovirus exposure and HLA in healthy donors. 60 Vbeta and 13 Jbeta primers were used in PCR. Measured with immunoSEQ multiplex PCR; TCRdb has only the in-frame clones, and not every one. Its table lists 45,000 to 70,000 clones. Material for sequencing was PBMCs. The receptors were sampled from a woman between 45 and 60 years old in good health and CMV-seropositive.

V and J are TRBV2 and TRBJ2-1; D gene uncertain. Germline V lookup: CDR1 SNHLY, CDR2 FYNNEI. The CDR3 is made up of 11 amino acids. The ends were cut back, 8 bases at V and 13 bases at J, with 15 bases in the middle. The CDR3 region has the DNA TGTGCCAGCTCCCCTCGCGTTCGTCAGTTCTTC. Translated: CASSPRVRQFF. Full variable domain (remainder filled in from reference TRBV2 and TRBJ2-1): EPEVTQTPSHQVTQMGQEVILRCVPISNHLYFYWYRQILGQKVEFLVSFYNNEISEKSEIFDDQFSVERPDGSNFTLKIRSTKLEDSAMYFCASSPRVRQFFGPGTRLTVL.

This chain connects TRBV6-1 to TRBJ2-5, with 7 bases identical to TRBD1. Germline CDR1 MNHNS, CDR2 SASEGT. The CDR3 has 14 residues. V lost 11 bases to trimming and J lost 1 base; unmatched junction nucleotides: 10. The DNA for the CDR3 is TGTGCCCTTGGTGAGGGGGCCCTCCAAGAGACCCAGTACTTC. Translated: CALGEGALQETQYF.

The chain joins TRBV5-1 to TRBJ2-1, with D tentatively TRBD1 (5 bases). This CDR3 spans 15 amino acids. CDR1 and CDR2 (germline): SGHRS, YFSETQ. Trimming pared 2 bases from V and 6 bases from J, leaving 15 bases between. CDR3 residues: CASSFDELRGNEQFF. DNA of the CDR3: TGCGCCAGCAGCTTCGACGAGCTTAGGGGCAATGAGCAGTTCTTC. The variable domain in full, with the rest retrieved from reference TRBV5-1 and TRBJ2-1, is KAGVTQTPRYLIKTRGQQVTLSCSPISGHRSVSWYQQTPGQGLQFLFEYFSETQRNKGNFPGRFSGRQFSNSRSEMNVSTLELGDSALYLCASSFDELRGNEQFFGPGTRLTVL.

The V and J genes are TRBV18 and TRBJ2-1, with 9 nucleotides matching TRBD2. Germline CDR1 reads KGHSH; CDR2 reads LQKENI. The CDR3 is 17 residues long. V lost 4 bases, J lost 2 bases, and 9 bases stayed unmatched. CDR3 sequence (DNA): TGTGCCAGCTCACTGGTAGCGGGAGTCTTCCCCTACAATGAGCAGTTCTTC. Protein: CASSLVAGVFPYNEQFF.

The gene calls are TRBV10-3 and TRBJ1-1, with D maybe TRBD1 (6 bases). CDR3 length: 14 residues. Germline CDR1 is ENHRY and CDR2 is SYGVKD. Trimming took off 0 bases at V and 1 base at J, with 6 bases between the two ends. This CDR3 reads CAISESTGNTEAFF. The DNA for the CDR3 is TGTGCCATCAGTGAGTCGACAGGGAACACTGAAGCTTTCTTT.

J is TRBJ1-4 and V is TRBV28, with unresolved D. V gave up 5 bases and J gave up 6 bases, with 10 bases separating them. Germline V CDR1 and CDR2: MDHEN, SYDVKM. This CDR3 is built from 13 residues. The CDR3 DNA sequence: TGTGCCAGCAGTCCCTTCGGAGATGAAAAACTGTTTTTT. Amino acid sequence: CASSPFGDEKLFF.

J is TRBJ1-1 and V is TRBV10-1, with TRBD1 as a possible D gene (6 bases). Trimming cost V 6 bases and J 5 bases, with 13 bases left between them. The CDR3 is made up of 13 amino acids. Germline CDR1 is WNHNN and CDR2 is SYGVQD (reference sequence). The CDR3 sequence: CASRQQGRTEAFF. The CDR3 DNA sequence: TGCGCCAGCAGGCAACAGGGAAGGACTGAAGCTTTCTTT.

The gene calls are TRBV18 and TRBJ1-2; 9 nucleotides align to TRBD1. Trimming cost V 3 bases and J 8 bases; bases outside gene matches: 10. The CDR3 has 15 amino acids. Germline V gene sequence: CDR1 KGHSH, CDR2 LQKENI. The CDR3 sequence is CASSPGMDRGRGYTF. The CDR3 DNA follows: TGTGCCAGCTCACCTGGGATGGACAGGGGCAGGGGCTACACCTTC.

V and J are TRBV5-6 and TRBJ2-7, with D possibly being TRBD2 (7 bases). This CDR3 spans 18 amino acids. The V gene's germline CDR1 is SGHDT and CDR2 YYEEEE. Trimming shortened V by 10 bases and J by 1 base, and 30 bases separated the two germline ends. DNA for the CDR3: TGTGCCCCCAGGGGCAGTGGGCGGTACGGCGGGAGATCCTACGAGCAGTACTTC. Encoded protein: CAPRGSGRYGGRSYEQYF.

CDR3 coding DNA: TGTGCCTGGAGTGCCGGACACAACACAGATACGCAGTATTTT. Translation gives CAWSAGHNTDTQYF. The gene calls are TRBV30 and TRBJ2-3; the D gene is possibly TRBD1 (5 bases). The CDR3 is made up of 14 amino acids. Germline V gene data show CDR1 as GTSNPN and CDR2 as SVGIG (reference sequence). The ends were cut back, 1 base at V and 2 bases at J, with 10 bases in the middle.

This sequence joins TRBV29-1 and TRBJ2-1; TRBD2 aligns across 7 bases. The germline V gene encodes CDR1 SQVTM and CDR2 ANQGSEA. V gave up 6 bases and J gave up 5 bases; unmatched junction bases: 10. This CDR3 region has 14 residues. The CDR3 protein is CSVGWGGIDNEQFF. The DNA for the CDR3 is TGCAGCGTGGGCTGGGGGGGGATCGACAATGAGCAGTTCTTC.